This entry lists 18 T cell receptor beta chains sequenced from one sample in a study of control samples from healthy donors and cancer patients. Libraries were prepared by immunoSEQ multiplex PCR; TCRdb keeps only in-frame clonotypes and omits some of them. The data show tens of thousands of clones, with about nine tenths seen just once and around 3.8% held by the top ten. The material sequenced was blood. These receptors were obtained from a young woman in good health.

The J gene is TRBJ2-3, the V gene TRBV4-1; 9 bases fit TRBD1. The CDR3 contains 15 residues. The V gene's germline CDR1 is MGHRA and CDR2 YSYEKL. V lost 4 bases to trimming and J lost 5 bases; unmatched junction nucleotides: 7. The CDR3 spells CASSPGQGQLDTQYF. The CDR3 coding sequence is TGCGCCAGCAGCCCGGGACAGGGTCAGCTAGATACGCAGTATTTT.

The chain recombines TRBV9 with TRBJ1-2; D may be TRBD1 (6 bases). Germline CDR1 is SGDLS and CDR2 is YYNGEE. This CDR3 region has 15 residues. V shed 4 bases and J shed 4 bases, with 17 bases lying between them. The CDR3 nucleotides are TGTGCCAGCAGCACCACCGTGGACAGTGCCTATGGCTACACCTTC. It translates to CASSTTVDSAYGYTF.

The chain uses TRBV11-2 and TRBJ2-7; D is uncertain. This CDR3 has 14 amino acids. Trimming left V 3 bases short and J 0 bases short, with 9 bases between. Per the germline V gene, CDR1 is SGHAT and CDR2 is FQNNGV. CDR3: CASSLHQSSYEQYF. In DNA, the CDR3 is TGTGCCAGCAGCTTGCATCAGAGCTCCTACGAGCAGTACTTC.

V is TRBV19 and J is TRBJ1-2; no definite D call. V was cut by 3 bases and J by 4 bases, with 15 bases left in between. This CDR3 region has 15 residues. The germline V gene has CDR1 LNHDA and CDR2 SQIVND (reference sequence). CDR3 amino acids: CASSMPAPGIYGYTF. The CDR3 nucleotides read TGTGCCAGTAGTATGCCCGCCCCAGGAATCTATGGCTACACCTTC.

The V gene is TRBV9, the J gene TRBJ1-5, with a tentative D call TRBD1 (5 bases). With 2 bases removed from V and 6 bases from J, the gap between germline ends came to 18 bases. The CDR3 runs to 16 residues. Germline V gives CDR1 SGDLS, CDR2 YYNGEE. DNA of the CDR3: TGTGCCAGCAGCGTTGGCGTTGGGGGACCGGCTCAGCCCCAGCATTTT. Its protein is CASSVGVGGPAQPQHF.

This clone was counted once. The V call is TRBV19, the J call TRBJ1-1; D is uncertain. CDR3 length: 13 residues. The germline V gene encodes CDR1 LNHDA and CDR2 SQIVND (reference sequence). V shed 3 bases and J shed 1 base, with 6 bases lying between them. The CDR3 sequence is CASSIRANTEAFF. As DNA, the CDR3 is TGTGCCAGTAGTATTCGGGCGAACACTGAAGCTTTCTTT. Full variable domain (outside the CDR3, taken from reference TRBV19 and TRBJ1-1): DGGITQSPKYLFRKEGQNVTLSCEQNLNHDAMYWYRQDPGQGLRLIYYSQIVNDFQKGDIAEGYSVSREKKESFPLTVTSAQKNPTAFYLCASSIRANTEAFFGQGTRLTVV.

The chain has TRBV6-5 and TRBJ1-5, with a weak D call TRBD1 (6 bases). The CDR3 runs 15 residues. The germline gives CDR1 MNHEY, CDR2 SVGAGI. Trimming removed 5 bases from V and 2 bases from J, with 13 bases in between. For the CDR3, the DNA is TGTGCCAGCAGTCCACAGGGCTTGGGCAATCAGCCCCAGCATTTT. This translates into CASSPQGLGNQPQHF.

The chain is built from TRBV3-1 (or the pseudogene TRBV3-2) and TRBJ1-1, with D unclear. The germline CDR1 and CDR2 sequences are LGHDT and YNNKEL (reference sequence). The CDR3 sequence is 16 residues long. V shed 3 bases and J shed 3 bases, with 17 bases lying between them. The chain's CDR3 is CASSQPITKRHTEAFF. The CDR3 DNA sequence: TGTGCCAGCAGCCAGCCGATTACCAAACGACACACTGAAGCTTTCTTT.

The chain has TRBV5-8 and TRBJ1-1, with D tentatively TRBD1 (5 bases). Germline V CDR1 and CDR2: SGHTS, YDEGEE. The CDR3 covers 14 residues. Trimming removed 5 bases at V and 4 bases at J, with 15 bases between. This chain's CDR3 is CASRELSGGTEAFF. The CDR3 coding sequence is TGTGCCAGCAGGGAATTATCTGGGGGCACTGAAGCTTTCTTT. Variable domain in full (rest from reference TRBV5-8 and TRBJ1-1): EAGVTQSPTHLIKTRGQQATLRCSPISGHTSVYWYQQALGLGLQFLLWYDEGEERNRGNFPPRFSGRQFPNYSSELNVNALELEDSALYLCASRELSGGTEAFFGQGTRLTVV.

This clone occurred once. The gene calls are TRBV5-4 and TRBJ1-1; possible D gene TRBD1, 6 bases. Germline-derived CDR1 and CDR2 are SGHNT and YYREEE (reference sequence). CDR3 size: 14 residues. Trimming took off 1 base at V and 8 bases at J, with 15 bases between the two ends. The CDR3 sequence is CASSLQGQGGEAFF. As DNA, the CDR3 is TGTGCCAGCAGCTTGCAGGGACAAGGGGGAGAAGCTTTCTTT.

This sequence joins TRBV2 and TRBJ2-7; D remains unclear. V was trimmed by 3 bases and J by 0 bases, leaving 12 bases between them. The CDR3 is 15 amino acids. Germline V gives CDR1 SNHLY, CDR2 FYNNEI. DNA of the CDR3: TGTGCCAGCAGTGATGTGGTAAGGAGCTCCTACGAGCAGTACTTC. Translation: CASSDVVRSSYEQYF.

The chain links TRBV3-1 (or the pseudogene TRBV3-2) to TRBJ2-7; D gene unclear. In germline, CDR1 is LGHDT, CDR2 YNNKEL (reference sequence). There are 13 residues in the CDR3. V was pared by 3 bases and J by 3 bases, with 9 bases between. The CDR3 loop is CASSQTNLYEQYF. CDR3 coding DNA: TGTGCCAGCAGCCAGACAAATCTCTACGAGCAGTACTTC.

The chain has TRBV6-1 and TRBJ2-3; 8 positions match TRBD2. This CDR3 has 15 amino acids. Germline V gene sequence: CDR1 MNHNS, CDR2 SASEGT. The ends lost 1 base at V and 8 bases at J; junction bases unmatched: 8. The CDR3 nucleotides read TGTGCCAGCAGTGAAGTTACGGGGGGGCCAGGTACGCAGTATTTT. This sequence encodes CASSEVTGGPGTQYF.

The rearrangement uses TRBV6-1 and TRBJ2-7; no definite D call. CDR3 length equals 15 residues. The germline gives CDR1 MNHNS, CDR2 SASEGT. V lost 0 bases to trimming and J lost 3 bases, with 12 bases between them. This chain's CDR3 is CASSEALREHYEQYF. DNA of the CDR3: TGTGCCAGCAGTGAAGCGCTTCGAGAGCACTACGAGCAGTACTTC.

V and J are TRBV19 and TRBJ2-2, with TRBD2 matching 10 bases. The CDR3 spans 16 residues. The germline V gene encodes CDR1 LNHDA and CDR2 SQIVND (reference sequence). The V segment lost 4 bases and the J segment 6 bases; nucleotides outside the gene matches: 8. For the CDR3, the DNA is TGTGCCAGTAGTAGAACTAGCGGGGCTGATGCCGGGGAGCTGTTTTTT. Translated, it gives CASSRTSGADAGELFF.

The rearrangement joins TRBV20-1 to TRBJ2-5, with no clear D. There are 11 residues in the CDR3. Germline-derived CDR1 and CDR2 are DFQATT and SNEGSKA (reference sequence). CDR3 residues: CSDNPRPAQYF. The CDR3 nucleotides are TGCAGCGACAACCCGAGGCCGGCCCAGTACTTC.

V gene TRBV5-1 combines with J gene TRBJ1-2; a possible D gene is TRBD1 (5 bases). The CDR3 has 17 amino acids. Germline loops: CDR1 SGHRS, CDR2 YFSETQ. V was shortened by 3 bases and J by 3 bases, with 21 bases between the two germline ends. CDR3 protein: CASSYYPIRGVDYGYTF. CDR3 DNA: TGCGCCAGCAGCTATTATCCGATCAGAGGGGTGGACTATGGCTACACCTTC. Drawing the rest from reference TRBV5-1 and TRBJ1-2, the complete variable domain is KAGVTQTPRYLIKTRGQQVTLSCSPISGHRSVSWYQQTPGQGLQFLFEYFSETQRNKGNFPGRFSGRQFSNSRSEMNVSTLELGDSALYLCASSYYPIRGVDYGYTFGSGTRLTVV.

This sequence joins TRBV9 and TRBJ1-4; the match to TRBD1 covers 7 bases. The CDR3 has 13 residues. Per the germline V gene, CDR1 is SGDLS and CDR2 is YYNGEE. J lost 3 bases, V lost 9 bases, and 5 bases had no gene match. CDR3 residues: CANEGAANEKLFF. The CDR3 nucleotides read TGTGCCAACGAGGGGGCGGCTAATGAAAAACTGTTTTTT.